The next 8 T cell receptor beta chains were all read from a single sample in a study of blood T cells in healthy people across ages (dated by TCRdb to between 2014 and 2017). Libraries were constructed by 5' RACE. The sequencer was an Illumina HiSeq 2500. A second PCR of about 7 to 12 cycles was run with a J-beta primer mix and a sample-barcoded 5' primer. TCRdb reran the public reads through fastp at Q25 and MiXCR, keeping productive beta chains. Every distinct CDR3 protein forms one entry, paired with its most common genes and DNA. In all, the sample holds approximately 600,000 distinct CDR3 sequences, and under 70% of those were seen once. The ten top clones hold approximately 37% of the sample. Input material: blood. The receptors were sampled from a man aged 60 to 69 in good health.

This clonotype was counted between two and nine times. The chain carries TRBV7-2 and TRBJ1-4; possible D gene TRBD1, 5 bases. Per the germline V gene, CDR1 is SGHTA and CDR2 is FQGNSA. The V end lost 5 bases, the J end lost 8 bases, and 15 bases lay between the germline ends. The CDR3 has 14 residues. CDR3 residues: CASSPRGRGEKLFF. The CDR3 DNA follows: TGTGCCAGCAGCCCACGGGGGAGGGGAGAAAAACTGTTTTTT.

In its sample, this clonotype was seen a few times. This chain joins TRBV14 and TRBJ2-1, with D hard to call. Germline V CDR1 and CDR2: SGHDN, FVKESK. Trimming pared 4 bases from V and 2 bases from J, leaving 12 bases between. This CDR3 is 15 amino acids long. CDR3 protein: CASSPLSGPYNEQFF. The CDR3 nucleotides read TGTGCCAGCAGCCCCTTATCAGGTCCCTACAATGAGCAGTTCTTC.

The chain is built from TRBV7-8 and TRBJ2-5; 12 bases align to TRBD1. CDR1 SGHVS and CDR2 FQNEAQ come from the germline V gene. The CDR3 has 16 amino acids. V lost 5 bases, J lost 1 base, and 5 bases stayed unmatched. The CDR3 sequence: CASSPMGQGAQETQYF. The DNA for the CDR3 is TGTGCCAGCAGCCCGATGGGACAGGGGGCCCAAGAGACCCAGTACTTC.

The chain combines TRBV4-1 with TRBJ2-4; D is perhaps TRBD1 (5 bases). The J call is doubtful: the DNA matches TRBJ2-7 better. The CDR3 consists of 15 residues. Germline values: CDR1 MGHRA, CDR2 YSYEKL. For the CDR3, the DNA is TGCGCCAGCAGCCAACCACAGGTATTGGGATACGAGCAGTACTTC. It specifies CASSQPQVLGYEQYF.

The V and J genes are TRBV7-2 and TRBJ2-1; 7 positions match TRBD2. Germline loops: CDR1 SGHTA, CDR2 FQGNSA. The trim removed 5 bases at V and 0 bases at J, leaving 19 bases unmatched. The CDR3 spans 20 residues. This CDR3 is CASSLPALGGTTSSYNEQFF. The CDR3 bases are TGTGCCAGCAGCCTACCCGCCTTGGGGGGGACGACTAGCTCCTACAATGAGCAGTTCTTC. The variable domain in full, with the rest retrieved from reference TRBV7-2 and TRBJ2-1, is GAGVSQSPSNKVTEKGKDVELRCDPISGHTALYWYRQSLGQGLEFLIYFQGNSAPDKSGLPSDRFSAERTGGSVSTLTIQRTQQEDSAVYLCASSLPALGGTTSSYNEQFFGPGTRLTVL.

The V and J genes are TRBV5-1 and TRBJ2-3, with 10 bases lining up with TRBD1. Germline V CDR1 and CDR2: SGHRS, YFSETQ. This CDR3 is 17 amino acids long. The V segment lost 0 bases and the J segment 4 bases; nucleotides outside the gene matches: 8. CDR3 coding DNA: TGCGCCAGCAGCTTGGGTGGCCCGGGACAGGGGTCAGATACGCAGTATTTT. Protein: CASSLGGPGQGSDTQYF.

The J gene is TRBJ2-5, the V gene TRBV27; 12 nucleotides match TRBD2. The germline CDR1 and CDR2 sequences are MNHEY and SMNVEV (reference sequence). Germline trimming cut 8 bases from V and 6 bases from J; bases unmatched to any gene: 10. The CDR3 spans 15 residues. The CDR3 protein is CASAPSGGAWKTQYF. As DNA, the CDR3 is TGTGCCAGCGCTCCTAGCGGGGGGGCCTGGAAGACCCAGTACTTC.

This chain uses TRBV12-3 or TRBV12-4 with TRBJ2-5; no definite D call. Trimming took 2 bases from V and 1 from J, leaving 8 bases between them. This CDR3 contains 14 residues. The CDR3 nucleotides are TGTGCCAGCAGTTTAAATGCGCTCCAAGAGACCCAGTACTTC. Its protein is CASSLNALQETQYF.